This is a list of T cell receptor beta chains from one sample in a study of T-cell memory formation after mild COVID-19. TCRdb redid the calling of the 5' RACE reads with MiXCR, one entry per CDR3 protein. The sample yields tens of thousands of distinct CDR3 sequences, around 17% seen once. Sequences were obtained from PBMCs or a T cell subset sorted from them (not recorded which). Every receptor here comes from an adult woman who had mild COVID-19 (a few samples of this study predate the infection). Cell type and time point are not known. CDR3s include the opening cysteine and the closing phenylalanine or tryptophan. The order of the fields is D gene, V gene, clone size, J gene, CDR3 protein, CDR3 DNA. A D gene is named only where the DNA matches it firmly. Where a row states a size, it is once, few, many or the class of an expanded clone; other rows omit it.

D gene: .
V gene: TRBV29-1
clone size: .
J gene: TRBJ1-2
CDR3 protein: CSVDRLGEGYTF
CDR3 DNA: TGCAGCGTTGATCGTCTAGGGGAGGGCTACACCTTC

D gene: TRBD1
V gene: TRBV29-1
clone size: .
J gene: TRBJ2-7
CDR3 protein: CSVVGTGGYEQYF
CDR3 DNA: TGCAGCGTTGTCGGGACAGGAGGCTACGAGCAGTACTTC

D gene: TRBD2
V gene: TRBV9
clone size: .
J gene: TRBJ2-7
CDR3 protein: CASSVGTSGHEQYF
CDR3 DNA: TGTGCCAGCAGCGTGGGGACTAGCGGGCACGAGCAGTACTTC

D gene: .
V gene: TRBV4-1
clone size: many
J gene: TRBJ2-3
CDR3 protein: CASSQVGAVDTQYF
CDR3 DNA: TGCGCCAGCAGCCAAGTGGGGGCCGTAGATACGCAGTATTTT

D gene: .
V gene: TRBV11-2
clone size: few
J gene: TRBJ2-1
CDR3 protein: CASSLGTDYNEQFF
CDR3 DNA: TGTGCCAGCAGCTTAGGGACAGACTACAATGAGCAGTTCTTC

D gene: TRBD2
V gene: TRBV5-5
clone size: .
J gene: TRBJ2-5
CDR3 protein: CASSLRPWTSSQETQYF
CDR3 DNA: TGTGCCAGCAGCTTGAGGCCCTGGACTAGCAGCCAAGAGACCCAGTACTTC

D gene: .
V gene: TRBV10-3
clone size: .
J gene: TRBJ2-7
CDR3 protein: CAISESAGAVSYEQYF
CDR3 DNA: TGTGCCATCAGTGAGTCTGCGGGGGCCGTCTCCTACGAGCAGTACTTC

D gene: TRBD2
V gene: TRBV4-3
clone size: .
J gene: TRBJ2-7
CDR3 protein: CASSQDDSGATYEQYF
CDR3 DNA: TGCGCCAGCAGCCAAGATGATAGCGGGGCGACCTACGAGCAGTACTTC

D gene: TRBD1
V gene: TRBV5-1
clone size: few
J gene: TRBJ2-5
CDR3 protein: CASSPGTASEETQYF
CDR3 DNA: TGCGCCAGCAGCCCCGGGACAGCCTCTGAAGAGACCCAGTACTTC

D gene: .
V gene: TRBV29-1
clone size: few
J gene: TRBJ2-7
CDR3 protein: CSVEEGRPYEQYF
CDR3 DNA: TGCAGCGTCGAAGAGGGACGGCCCTACGAGCAGTACTTC

D gene: .
V gene: TRBV29-1
clone size: few
J gene: TRBJ1-1
CDR3 protein: CSVQWGTYTEAFF
CDR3 DNA: TGCAGCGTTCAATGGGGGACGTACACTGAAGCTTTCTTT